This section outlines one T cell receptor (beta chain) sequence together with its context. Via MiXCR, TCRdb re-called the RT-PCR reads, giving one row per CDR3 protein. The sample has a few hundred thousand distinct CDR3 sequences; 11% are singletons. The CDR3 loop spans 15 amino acids. Germline CDR1 reads SGHTA; CDR2 reads FQGNSA. V shed 5 bases and J 7 bases; nucleotides not matched to a gene: 7. The record originates from a study of response to subunit inactivated influenza vaccine. These data were also filed under a second study, of T cells expressing NK-cell markers. That work states: UMIs accompanied the 5'RACE template switching by which TCR beta cDNA was made.

This clonotype was obtained from a middle-aged man who received an inactivated influenza vaccine. The chain links TRBV7-2 to TRBJ1-5; 11 bases agree with TRBD1. Source: PBMCs from blood, taken on the day of vaccination. The CDR3 DNA sequence: TGTGCCAGCAGCCCGGACAGGGGGCGGGAGCAGCCCCAGCATTTT. It is translated as CASSPDRGREQPQHF. The whole variable domain, remainder taken from reference TRBV7-2 and TRBJ1-5, is GAGVSQSPSNKVTEKGKDVELRCDPISGHTALYWYRQSLGQGLEFLIYFQGNSAPDKSGLPSDRFSAERTGGSVSTLTIQRTQQEDSAVYLCASSPDRGREQPQHFGDGTRLSIL.